The 11 T cell receptor beta chains in this list originate from one sample, sequenced in a study of shared clonotypes between healthy human individuals. The repertoire was sequenced with immunoSEQ multiplex PCR; TCRdb's copy has only in-frame clones and lacks some. The data hold more than 2,000,000 clones, with more than 85% observed a single time. Sequencing was done on a sample of naive CD4+ T cells from PBMCs. Specified subset: CD45RA+ positively selected. The receptors were gathered from a man younger than 35 in good health. Some clones in this sample may be carry-over from other donors' samples.

The V call is TRBV29-1, the J call TRBJ2-7; 8 bases are shared with TRBD2. Germline lookup yields CDR1 SQVTM and CDR2 ANQGSEA. The CDR3 is 13 amino acids. Germline trimming cut 6 bases from V and 7 bases from J; bases unmatched to any gene: 11. The CDR3 DNA is TGCAGCGTCGACGGACTAGCCCCTGGGGAGCAGTACTTC. Translation gives CSVDGLAPGEQYF.

This clone was recorded only once. The rearrangement links TRBV7-6 to TRBJ2-2, with 8 bases aligning to TRBD2. J gave up 6 bases and V 4 bases, and 7 bases lay outside the gene matches. The germline CDR1 and CDR2 sequences are SGHVS and FNYEAQ. This CDR3 is built from 15 residues. CDR3 sequence reads: CASSWQRGFSGELFF. Here the CDR3 DNA reads TGTGCCAGCAGCTGGCAGCGGGGGTTTTCCGGGGAGCTGTTTTTT.

The V gene is TRBV2, the J gene TRBJ2-7; D gene unclear. The CDR3 loop spans 12 amino acids. The V gene's germline CDR1 is SNHLY and CDR2 FYNNEI. Deletions cut 6 bases from V and 2 bases from J, with 8 bases between. The CDR3 DNA is TGTGCCAGCAGGGAATATACCTACGAGCAGTACTTC. Protein product: CASREYTYEQYF.

V usage is TRBV4-1 and J usage is TRBJ1-5; 9 bases are a match to TRBD1. Unmatched junction bases numbered 5, after V lost 0 bases and J lost 14 bases. Germline-derived CDR1 and CDR2 are MGHRA and YSYEKL. This CDR3 spans 13 amino acids. The CDR3 region has the DNA TGCGCCAGCAGCCAAGAGATGAGGACAGGGGAGCATTTT. This encodes CASSQEMRTGEHF.

The chain carries TRBV20-1 and TRBJ2-1, with TRBD2 as a possible D gene (6 bases). The ends were cut back, 5 bases at V and 6 bases at J, with 8 bases in the middle. The CDR3 has 11 residues. The germline V gene has CDR1 DFQATT and CDR2 SNEGSKA (reference sequence). The CDR3 sequence: CSAWRGNEQFF. In nucleotides, the CDR3 is TGCAGTGCTTGGCGGGGCAATGAGCAGTTCTTC.

Only one count was recorded for this clone. The V and J genes are TRBV5-1 and TRBJ2-1; D may be TRBD1 or TRBD2 (6 bases each). Germline CDR1 reads SGHRS; CDR2 reads YFSETQ. The CDR3 is made up of 16 amino acids. V lost 2 bases, J lost 5 bases, and 17 bases lay in between. The CDR3 DNA reads as TGCGCCAGCAGCTTTTGGTCCTCGGGGGCCGACAATGAGCAGTTCTTC. It yields the protein CASSFWSSGADNEQFF.

This chain connects TRBV2 to TRBJ2-2, with D maybe TRBD2 (6 bases). Trimming pared 6 bases from V and 5 bases from J, leaving 16 bases between. The CDR3 consists of 15 residues. Germline lookup yields CDR1 SNHLY and CDR2 FYNNEI. The CDR3 reads CASSDTGASTGELFF. CDR3 sequence (DNA): TGTGCCAGCAGCGACACGGGAGCTTCGACCGGGGAGCTGTTTTTT.

The chain carries TRBV11-2 and TRBJ1-4; D perhaps matches TRBD1 (5 bases). Per germline, CDR1 SGHAT and CDR2 FQNNGV. The V gene lost 2 bases and the J gene lost 3 bases, with 16 bases spanning the gap. This CDR3 has 17 amino acids. CDR3 DNA: TGTGCCAGCAGCTTATTGGGGGGGATGAGAGCTAATGAAAAACTGTTTTTT. It translates to CASSLLGGMRANEKLFF. Full variable domain (missing parts from reference TRBV11-2 and TRBJ1-4): EAGVAQSPRYKIIEKRQSVAFWCNPISGHATLYWYQQILGQGPKLLIQFQNNGVVDDSQLPKDRFSAERLKGVDSTLKIQPAKLEDSAVYLCASSLLGGMRANEKLFFGSGTQLSVL.

The chain uses TRBV5-1 and TRBJ1-1, with a weak D call TRBD1 (6 bases). The CDR3 contains 15 residues. V lost 4 bases, J lost 3 bases, and 16 bases lay in between. CDR1 SGHRS and CDR2 YFSETQ come from the germline V gene. Written as DNA, the CDR3 is TGCGCCAGCAGCGTCAAGGGGGAATGGTACACTGAAGCTTTCTTT. Translating it yields CASSVKGEWYTEAFF.

The CDR3, as DNA: TGTGCCAGCTCACCACCGACAGGGGACTCCTACAATGAGCAGTTCTTC. Amino acids: CASSPPTGDSYNEQFF. The chain couples TRBV18 to TRBJ2-1; 8 bases line up with TRBD1. CDR3 length: 16 amino acids. CDR1 is KGHSH and CDR2 is LQKENI in the germline V gene. Trimming cost V 0 bases and J 0 bases; bases outside gene matches: 1.

The rearrangement joins TRBV14 to TRBJ2-7; D may be TRBD1 (7 bases). V lost 3 bases to trimming and J lost 3 bases, with 15 bases between them. Germline CDR1 reads SGHDN; CDR2 reads FVKESK. The CDR3 sequence is 15 residues long. CDR3 in amino acids: CASSHRTQGGYEQYF. The DNA of the CDR3 is TGTGCCAGCAGCCACCGGACCCAGGGGGGCTACGAGCAGTACTTC.